This passage covers 21 T cell receptor beta chains from one sample sequenced in a study of T cells after yellow fever vaccination. TCRdb fed the 5' RACE reads into MiXCR, producing one record per CDR3 protein. The sample includes 120,000 or so distinct CDR3 sequences, more than 7.5% seen only once; the top ten take about two fifths. The sequenced sample was CD8+ T cells sorted from PBMCs, obtained on the day of the yellow fever booster vaccination. These receptors were taken from a man aged 18 to 30 who received the YFV17D yellow fever vaccine.

V gene TRBV6-2 or TRBV6-3 combines with J gene TRBJ2-7, with 8 bases identical to TRBD2. Trimming at V came to 4 bases and at J to 0 bases, leaving 8 bases not matched to a gene. The CDR3 is 16 residues long. CDR1 and CDR2 (germline): MNHEY, SVGEGT. The CDR3 protein is CASSSLQRGTSYEQYV. CDR3 coding DNA: TGTGCCAGCAGTTCCCTGCAGCGGGGGACCTCCTACGAGCAGTACGTC.

Only a few counts were recorded for this clonotype. The rearrangement links TRBV11-1 to TRBJ2-7; D gene ambiguous. The germline V and J ends were trimmed by 5 bases and 4 bases, with 15 bases remaining between them. Germline V gene sequence: CDR1 SGHAT, CDR2 FQDESV (reference sequence). The CDR3 spans 14 residues. The CDR3 DNA is TGTGCCAGCAGCCAAAACATGGGGATATACGAGCAGTACGTC. It codes for CASSQNMGIYEQYV.

The chain employs TRBV27 and TRBJ1-6; 9 nucleotides agree with TRBD1. CDR1 MNHEY and CDR2 SMNVEV come from the germline V gene (reference sequence). CDR3 length equals 14 residues. The V gene end was trimmed by 4 bases and the J gene end by 7 bases; junction bases not matched to a gene: 2. This chain's CDR3 is CASSWGTGNSPLHF. CDR3 DNA: TGTGCCAGCAGTTGGGGGACAGGGAATTCACCCCTCCACTTT.

In this sample, this clonotype turned up a few times. This sequence joins TRBV7-9 and TRBJ2-6, with 9 bases lining up with TRBD1. J was trimmed by 2 bases and V by 4 bases; bases with no gene match: 9. There are 18 residues in the CDR3. Germline V lookup: CDR1 SEHNR, CDR2 FQNEAQ (reference sequence). The chain's CDR3 is CASSWTRTGVTGANVLTF. The CDR3 coding sequence is TGTGCCAGCAGCTGGACCCGGACAGGGGTAACTGGGGCCAACGTCCTGACTTTC.

This clonotype showed up just a few times. The chain has TRBV4-1 and TRBJ1-5; no definite D call. Germline V lookup: CDR1 MGHRA, CDR2 YSYEKL. Trimming removed 4 bases from V and 3 bases from J, with 10 bases in between. The CDR3 length is 14 residues. In DNA form, the CDR3 reads TGCGCCAGCAGCCCCGACGGGTACAATCAGCCCCAGCATTTT. This encodes CASSPDGYNQPQHF.

This clonotype turned up a few times. V gene TRBV29-1 combines with J gene TRBJ1-1; D might be TRBD1 (5 bases). The CDR3 has 14 amino acids. V lost 0 bases to trimming and J lost 6 bases, with 14 bases between them. The V gene's germline CDR1 is SQVTM and CDR2 ANQGSEA. The CDR3 coding sequence is TGCAGCGTTGAAGATCGGGGGAGGCCGCCTGAAGCTTTCTTT. Protein: CSVEDRGRPPEAFF. Looking up the rest from reference TRBV29-1 and TRBJ1-1 gives the full variable domain: SAVISQKPSRDICQRGTSLTIQCQVDSQVTMMFWYRQQPGQSLTLIATANQGSEATYESGFVIDKFPISRPNLTFSTLTVSNMSPEDSSIYLCSVEDRGRPPEAFFGQGTRLTVV.

The rearrangement links TRBV12-3 or TRBV12-4 to TRBJ1-4, with TRBD1 as a possible D gene (6 bases). The CDR3 extends over 13 amino acids. V dropped 5 bases and J dropped 6 bases, with 10 bases sitting between them. The CDR3 DNA follows: TGTGCCAGCAGTATTAACAGGGATGAAAAACTGTTTTTT. This sequence encodes CASSINRDEKLFF.

This clonotype has just a few counts. The rearrangement joins TRBV6-2 or TRBV6-3 to TRBJ2-7; D ambiguous. Germline assignment: CDR1 MNHEY and CDR2 SVGEGT. V lost 0 bases and J 3 bases, leaving 21 bases between the germline ends. This CDR3 spans 18 amino acids. Here the CDR3 DNA reads TGTGCCAGCAGTTACTCGATAGGCCGGTCTCAAAGCTACTACGAGCAGTACGTC. Protein: CASSYSIGRSQSYYEQYV.

This clonotype was detected only once. V is TRBV7-3 and J is TRBJ2-3; 7 nucleotides align to TRBD2. The CDR3 has 15 amino acids. Germline lookup yields CDR1 SGHTA and CDR2 FQGTGA. V lost 5 bases to trimming and J lost 1 base; unmatched junction nucleotides: 6. The CDR3 nucleotides are TGTGCCAGCAGCATTGGGACTACCCGCACAGATACGCAGTATTTT. Protein product: CASSIGTTRTDTQYF. Full variable domain (remainder filled in from reference TRBV7-3 and TRBJ2-3): GAGVSQTPSNKVTEKGKYVELRCDPISGHTALYWYRQSLGQGPEFLIYFQGTGAADDSGLPNDRFFAVRPEGSVSTLKIQRTERGDSAVYLCASSIGTTRTDTQYFGPGTRLTVL.

This clonotype has at least ten counts. The chain joins TRBV7-3 to TRBJ2-3; 8 nucleotides align to TRBD2. Trimming cost V 3 bases and J 2 bases; bases outside gene matches: 7. This CDR3 contains 16 residues. Germline lookup yields CDR1 SGHTA and CDR2 FQGTGA. The chain's CDR3 is CASSLDPGGITDTQYF. CDR3 DNA sequence: TGTGCCAGCAGCTTGGATCCGGGGGGGATCACAGATACGCAGTATTTT.

The rearrangement links TRBV27 to TRBJ2-1; no clear D. Germline CDR1 reads MNHEY; CDR2 reads SMNVEV (reference sequence). V shed 5 bases and J shed 8 bases, with 10 bases lying between them. There are 12 residues in the CDR3. The CDR3 DNA reads TGTGCCAGCAGTGAGAGAGGCGATGAGCAGTTCTTC. It codes for CASSERGDEQFF.

At least ten counts were recorded for this clonotype. The chain joins TRBV11-2 to TRBJ2-5; D is undetermined. V gave up 5 bases and J gave up 5 bases, with 18 bases separating them. The CDR3 has 15 residues. Germline V CDR1 and CDR2: SGHAT, FQNNGV. Written as DNA, the CDR3 is TGTGCCAGCAGCCCATCCCCCCGGGCTGGGGAGACCCAGTACTTC. It yields the protein CASSPSPRAGETQYF.

This clonotype has just a few counts. CDR3 region: CASSQVGGSEKLFF. The CDR3, as DNA: TGTGCCAGCAGCCAAGTAGGGGGTAGTGAAAAACTGTTTTTT. J is TRBJ1-4 and V is TRBV3-1, with D perhaps matching TRBD1 (6 bases). V lost 1 base, J lost 7 bases, and 10 bases lay in between. From germline, CDR1 is LGHDT and CDR2 YNNKEL (reference sequence). This CDR3 contains 14 residues.

V usage is TRBV7-6 and J usage is TRBJ2-7; D perhaps matches TRBD1 (6 bases). This CDR3 contains 14 residues. V lost 4 bases and J 0 bases, leaving 10 bases between the germline ends. The germline gives CDR1 SGHVS, CDR2 FNYEAQ. CDR3 region: CASSSWTDSYEQYF. The CDR3, as DNA: TGTGCCAGCAGCTCTTGGACAGACTCCTACGAGCAGTACTTC.

The J gene is TRBJ1-1, the V gene TRBV28; possibly TRBD1 for D (6 bases). V lost 11 bases and J lost 5, with 15 bases in between. CDR1 is MDHEN, CDR2 SYDVKM, per germline. The CDR3 contains 12 residues. CDR3 loop: CAVQSGATEAFF. The CDR3 DNA sequence: TGTGCCGTTCAGTCAGGGGCGACTGAAGCTTTCTTT.

This clonotype has only a few counts. This chain joins TRBV15 and TRBJ2-3, with D possibly being TRBD1 or TRBD2 (6 bases each). The CDR3 is made up of 13 amino acids. Per germline, CDR1 LNHNV and CDR2 YYDKDF (reference sequence). V lost 6 bases, J lost 5 bases, and 12 bases lay in between. CDR3 amino acids: CATRSRGEDTQYF. CDR3 DNA sequence: TGTGCCACCAGGTCGAGGGGGGAAGATACGCAGTATTTT. Complete variable domain (other parts from reference TRBV15 and TRBJ2-3): DAMVIQNPRYQVTQFGKPVTLSCSQTLNHNVMYWYQQKSSQAPKLLFHYYDKDFNNEADTPDNFQSRRPNTSFCFLDIRSPGLGDTAMYLCATRSRGEDTQYFGPGTRLTVL.

The chain employs TRBV19 and TRBJ1-2; the D is unclear. The CDR3 runs 11 residues. V lost 5 bases to trimming and J lost 8 bases, with 9 bases between them. Germline V gives CDR1 LNHDA, CDR2 SQIVND (reference sequence). CDR3 sequence reads: CASSFFAGYTF. Written as DNA, the CDR3 is TGTGCCAGTAGTTTTTTTGCGGGCTACACCTTC.

This clonotype was recorded many times. The rearrangement joins TRBV4-1 to TRBJ2-2, with no clear D. Trimming shortened V by 1 base and J by 4 bases, and 10 bases separated the two germline ends. The CDR3 extends over 15 amino acids. Germline loops: CDR1 MGHRA, CDR2 YSYEKL. CDR3 residues: CASSQAPSGTGELFF. CDR3 coding DNA: TGCGCCAGCAGCCAAGCCCCTAGTGGCACCGGGGAGCTGTTTTTT.

V usage is TRBV5-1 and J usage is TRBJ2-1; 10 nucleotides line up with TRBD2. Germline V gene lookup returns CDR1 SGHRS and CDR2 YFSETQ. The J segment lost 1 base and the V segment lost 3 bases, leaving 13 bases of the junction unmatched. The CDR3 runs to 19 residues. In DNA, the CDR3 is TGCGCCAGCAGCTCATTTCTCCCCGCTAGCGGGGGATCCTACAATGAGCAGTTCTTC. It encodes CASSSFLPASGGSYNEQFF.

This clonotype was recorded many times. This sequence joins TRBV29-1 and TRBJ2-1; 8 bases line up with TRBD2. The trim removed 7 bases at V and 8 bases at J, leaving 4 bases unmatched. The CDR3 sequence is 11 residues long. Per the germline V gene, CDR1 is SQVTM and CDR2 is ANQGSEA. The CDR3 DNA sequence: TGCAGCGCGGGAGCGGGGGATGAGCAGTTCTTC. Its protein is CSAGAGDEQFF.

This clonotype was recorded at least ten times. The chain employs TRBV7-2 and TRBJ2-7; unclear D gene. V was trimmed by 1 base and J by 7 bases, leaving 14 bases between them. Germline V gene lookup returns CDR1 SGHTA and CDR2 FQGNSA. CDR3 length: 14 residues. Written as DNA, the CDR3 is TGTGCCAGCAGCTTAGGGGCAGGTCCTTGGGAGCAGTACGTC. The encoded protein is CASSLGAGPWEQYV.